The next 2 T cell receptor beta chains were all read from a single sample in a study of T cell responses to AZD1222 COVID-19 vaccine. Here immunoSEQ multiplex PCR was the method, and the copy in TCRdb shows in-frame clones only, minus some. The table includes 100,000 to 150,000 clones, roughly 90% detected once. Specimen: peripheral blood, collected on day 0 of AZD1222 vaccination. The receptors originated from an adult in good health.

The V call is TRBV4-1, the J call TRBJ1-1, with D unclear. The CDR3 spans 17 residues. V lost 4 bases and J 1 base, leaving 19 bases between the germline ends. In germline, CDR1 is MGHRA, CDR2 YSYEKL. The CDR3 here is CASSPGPWTPTNTEAFF. Written as DNA, the CDR3 is TGCGCCAGCAGCCCCGGGCCCTGGACCCCGACGAACACTGAAGCTTTCTTT.

This clone was seen just once. The CDR3 DNA sequence: TGTGCCAGCAGCCCCATGACGGGGCTAGCGGGATTCAATGAGCAGTTCTTC. Protein sequence: CASSPMTGLAGFNEQFF. The rearrangement joins TRBV7-9 to TRBJ2-1, with TRBD2 matching 9 bases. CDR3 size: 17 residues. With 5 bases clipped from V and 6 bases from J, the junction kept 14 bases outside the gene matches. Germline values: CDR1 SEHNR, CDR2 FQNEAQ (reference sequence).